The 21 T cell receptor beta chains below were found in one sample sequenced in a study of blood T cell repertoires in COVID-19. The data were produced by immunoSEQ multiplex PCR, yet TCRdb's version contains in-frame clones alone and is incomplete. Among around 270,000 clones, approximately 88% were seen once, and the ten largest hold 3.1%. Source material: PBMCs or T cells enriched from blood (not recorded which). These receptors were taken from a woman between 40 and 55 years old who had been exposed to COVID-19.

CDR3 sequence (DNA): TGCGCCTGCTGGGATCCAGGGGGATTTGGCTACACCTTC. Translated, it gives CACWDPGGFGYTF. The V and J genes are TRBV23-1 and TRBJ1-2; the match to TRBD1 covers 7 bases. TRBV23-1 counts as an open reading frame of uncertain function. Trimming removed 11 bases from V and 7 bases from J; junction bases left unmatched: 13. This CDR3 region has 13 residues.

This chain uses TRBV20-1 with TRBJ1-6; D uncertain. V lost 5 bases to trimming and J lost 14 bases, with 13 bases between them. Germline values: CDR1 DFQATT, CDR2 SNEGSKA (reference sequence). CDR3 length equals 11 residues. This CDR3 reads CSALEALSLHF. In DNA form, the CDR3 reads TGCAGTGCTCTTGAGGCTCTTTCCCTCCACTTT.

The J gene is TRBJ2-1, the V gene TRBV2; 9 nucleotides line up with TRBD1. The CDR3 loop spans 13 amino acids. Germline values: CDR1 SNHLY, CDR2 FYNNEI. V lost 7 bases and J lost 5; bases outside the gene matches: 3. CDR3 nucleotides: TGTGCCAGCACCGGGACAGGGAACAATGAGCAGTTCTTC. It yields the protein CASTGTGNNEQFF. The full variable domain, in which reference TRBV2 and TRBJ2-1 provide the parts outside the CDR3, is EPEVTQTPSHQVTQMGQEVILRCVPISNHLYFYWYRQILGQKVEFLVSFYNNEISEKSEIFDDQFSVERPDGSNFTLKIRSTKLEDSAMYFCASTGTGNNEQFFGPGTRLTVL.

The chain is built from TRBV11-2 and TRBJ1-6, with 9 bases lining up with TRBD1. V gave up 4 bases and J gave up 10 bases; unmatched junction bases: 5. This CDR3 comprises 14 residues. Germline assignment: CDR1 SGHAT and CDR2 FQNNGV. CDR3 in amino acids: CASSSGQGSSPLHF. The CDR3 coding sequence is TGTGCCAGCAGCTCCGGACAGGGGAGCTCACCCCTCCACTTT.

This chain uses TRBV4-1 with TRBJ1-2, with 9 bases that match TRBD1. The CDR3 consists of 16 residues. The germline CDR1 and CDR2 sequences are MGHRA and YSYEKL. V was pared by 6 bases and J by 5 bases, with 13 bases of the junction left unmatched. The CDR3 coding sequence is TGCGCCAGCAGAATCGCACCGGGACAGGGTGTTTATGGCTACACCTTC. Its protein product is CASRIAPGQGVYGYTF.

The chain recombines TRBV6-5 with TRBJ1-1; TRBD1 is a possible D gene (6 bases). Germline V gene data show CDR1 as MNHEY and CDR2 as SVGAGI. The V gene lost 5 bases and the J gene lost 4 bases, with 17 bases spanning the gap. This CDR3 is 15 amino acids long. CDR3 in amino acids: CASSRRQVYSTEAFF. The CDR3 DNA follows: TGTGCCAGCAGTCGCAGACAGGTTTATAGCACTGAAGCTTTCTTT.

This clone was counted a single time. This chain uses TRBV5-6 with TRBJ1-2; D gene unclear. Germline V CDR1 and CDR2: SGHDT, YYEEEE. The CDR3 is made up of 15 amino acids. V was trimmed by 2 bases and J by 2 bases, leaving 13 bases between them. The CDR3 DNA sequence: TGTGCCAGCAGCTTCATGTGGAGTTCCAACTATGGCTACACCTTC. Residues: CASSFMWSSNYGYTF.

J is TRBJ1-2 and V is TRBV4-2; 8 bases fit TRBD1. The CDR3 is 14 amino acids. V lost 7 bases, J lost 0 bases, and 4 bases stayed unmatched. The germline V gene has CDR1 LGHNA and CDR2 YNFKEQ. In DNA form, the CDR3 reads TGTGCCAGCATAGACAGGGGAGCTAACTATGGCTACACCTTC. This codes for CASIDRGANYGYTF.

This chain connects TRBV18 to TRBJ1-6; 7 nucleotides agree with TRBD1. CDR3 length equals 14 residues. With V trimmed by 4 bases and J by 7 bases, 4 bases remained unmatched. Germline lookup yields CDR1 KGHSH and CDR2 LQKENI. CDR3 loop: CASSRAGGNSPLHF. CDR3 bases: TGTGCCAGCTCACGAGCAGGGGGAAATTCACCCCTCCACTTT.

As regards this clone: Sequence at one end of the junction differs from germline and may be a read error. The genes are TRBV5-1 and TRBJ1-3, with TRBD1 identical over 10 bases. Germline CDR1 is SGHRS and CDR2 is YFSETQ. The CDR3 loop spans 17 amino acids. The CDR3 DNA follows: TGTGCCAGCAGCTTATCGACCGGGACAGGGGCTGGAAACACCATATATTTT. This codes for CASSLSTGTGAGNTIYF.

J is TRBJ1-3 and V is TRBV7-9, with D possibly being TRBD1 (6 bases). Between the trimmed V and J ends, which lost 8 bases and 0 bases, there was a span of 17 bases. This CDR3 region has 16 residues. Germline V gives CDR1 SEHNR, CDR2 FQNEAQ (reference sequence). In nucleotides, the CDR3 is TGTGCCAGCTCCGCCCCCAACAGGGTCTCTGGAAACACCATATATTTT. It encodes CASSAPNRVSGNTIYF.

This rearrangement joins TRBV2 to TRBJ2-5, with D possibly being TRBD2 (7 bases). Germline V lookup: CDR1 SNHLY, CDR2 FYNNEI. V was clipped by 4 bases and J by 5 bases, with 17 bases between them. This CDR3 contains 15 residues. CDR3 coding DNA: TGTGCCAGCAGTGCTAGAGGGAGGGGGATGGAGACCCAGTACTTC. It encodes CASSARGRGMETQYF.

V is TRBV24-1 and J is TRBJ1-4, with TRBD1 as a possible D gene (5 bases). The V gene lost 4 bases and the J gene lost 0 bases, with 11 bases spanning the gap. The CDR3 totals 16 residues. Germline values: CDR1 KGHDR, CDR2 SFDVKD. The chain's CDR3 is CATSESGTATNEKLFF. The CDR3 coding sequence is TGTGCCACCAGTGAGTCGGGGACTGCAACTAATGAAAAACTGTTTTTT.

The chain uses TRBV12-3 or TRBV12-4 and TRBJ1-6; 8 nucleotides agree with TRBD1. J lost 18 bases, V lost 3 bases, and 7 bases had no gene match. The CDR3 is made up of 12 amino acids. This chain's CDR3 is CASSFGGQVAHF. CDR3 bases: TGTGCCAGCAGTTTTGGGGGACAGGTAGCCCACTTT.

The chain combines TRBV4-3 with TRBJ1-2, with a weak D call TRBD1 (5 bases). Trimming left V 3 bases short and J 3 bases short, with 8 bases between. Germline CDR1 LGHNA, CDR2 YSLEER. This CDR3 contains 13 residues. CDR3 nucleotides: TGCGCCAGCAGCCATCCCAGGGACTATGGCTACACCTTC. Its translation is CASSHPRDYGYTF.

This clone was recorded only once. The chain combines TRBV6-1 with TRBJ2-7; D might be TRBD1 (5 bases). This CDR3 has 13 residues. V was pared by 4 bases and J by 2 bases, with 9 bases between. The V gene's germline CDR1 is MNHNS and CDR2 SASEGT. The CDR3 region is CASSAQETYEQYF. The DNA for the CDR3 is TGTGCCAGCAGTGCACAGGAGACCTACGAGCAGTACTTC.

The rearrangement uses TRBV7-9 and TRBJ2-3; 8 bases are a match to TRBD1. V shed 5 bases, J shed 5 bases, and the junction held 9 bases outside the gene matches. CDR3 size: 15 residues. The germline V gene encodes CDR1 SEHNR and CDR2 FQNEAQ (reference sequence). CDR3 residues: CASSLRTGIGDTQYF. DNA for the CDR3: TGTGCCAGCAGCCTCAGGACAGGGATCGGAGATACGCAGTATTTT.

This chain joins TRBV5-5 and TRBJ1-3; possible D gene TRBD1, 6 bases. Trimming took off 1 base at V and 2 bases at J, with 7 bases between the two ends. The CDR3 contains 14 residues. Germline V gene data show CDR1 as SGHKS and CDR2 as YYEKEE (reference sequence). CDR3: CASSLTGTGNTIYF. The CDR3 DNA reads TGTGCCAGCAGCTTGACAGGGACTGGAAACACCATATATTTT.

This chain joins TRBV7-9 and TRBJ1-1; D not certain. V gave up 4 bases and J gave up 8 bases, with 5 bases separating them. Germline CDR1 reads SEHNR; CDR2 reads FQNEAQ (reference sequence). The CDR3 covers 10 residues. In DNA, the CDR3 is TGTGCCAGCAGCTCCCCAGAAGCTTTCTTT. This codes for CASSSPEAFF.

The rearrangement uses TRBV11-3 and TRBJ1-2, with 11 bases matching TRBD1. The germline CDR1 and CDR2 sequences are SGHNT and YENEEA. This CDR3 comprises 16 residues. V lost 5 bases to trimming and J lost 8 bases; unmatched junction nucleotides: 13. Here the CDR3 reads CASSLRTGGDFYGYTF. The CDR3 DNA sequence: TGTGCCAGCAGCCTCCGGACAGGGGGCGATTTTTACGGCTACACCTTC.

As for this clone: Its ends do not fully match the called genes, so a read error is possible. The genes are TRBV5-1 and TRBJ2-4, with TRBD1 matching 7 bases. Germline loops: CDR1 SGHRS, CDR2 YFSETQ. The CDR3 loop spans 14 amino acids. The CDR3 nucleotides read TGTGCCAGCAGCTTGGGCCAGGGGGTCGACATTCAGTACTTC. This sequence encodes CASSLGQGVDIQYF.